This T cell receptor beta chain originates from a study of cytomegalovirus exposure and HLA in healthy donors. Broader study findings: On later analysis, the bulk of CMV-associated TCR beta chains appeared to be HLA-restricted.

PCR involved 60 Vbeta and 13 Jbeta primers. TCRdb's table, derived via immunoSEQ multiplex PCR, lists solely in-frame clones and lacks some. This table holds some 110,000 clones, 83% found once. This clone was recorded once. Its antigen is currently unknown. The CDR3 covers 13 residues. Germline assignment: CDR1 LNHDA and CDR2 SQIVND (reference sequence). The J segment lost 1 base and the V segment lost 10 bases, leaving 5 bases of the junction unmatched. This chain uses TRBV19 with TRBJ1-1, with 8 nucleotides matching TRBD1. The receptor was derived from a man aged 18 to 29 in good health and CMV-seronegative. Sequencing input: PBMCs. CDR3 amino acids: CATRQGKNTEAFF. Written as DNA, the CDR3 is TGTGCCACTCGACAGGGGAAGAACACTGAAGCTTTCTTT. Supplemented by reference TRBV19 and TRBJ1-1, the full variable domain reads DGGITQSPKYLFRKEGQNVTLSCEQNLNHDAMYWYRQDPGQGLRLIYYSQIVNDFQKGDIAEGYSVSREKKESFPLTVTSAQKNPTAFYLCATRQGKNTEAFFGQGTRLTVV.